The 11 T cell receptor beta chains below all came from one sample that was sequenced in a study of STAT5B mutations in CD4+ large granular lymphocyte leukemia (dated by TCRdb to between 2022 and 2023). The library was produced with the immunoSEQ multiplex PCR assay. The source is immuneACCESS, and TCRdb retained only in-frame sequences with V and J called. Part of the clones is not carried over; for the studies checked, unresolved V genes explain less than half of this, and the remainder is unexplained. This sample lists about 31,000 clones; less than 85% were detected once. In total, the top ten clones hold roughly 7.7% of the sample. The sequencing sample was made of CD4+ T cells from blood buffy coats. The receptor set was obtained from a human donor in good health.

The chain's CDR3 is CASSVAAAGGAGYNEQFF. The CDR3 bases are TGTGCCAGCAGCGTAGCGGCGGCGGGAGGAGCGGGCTACAATGAGCAGTTCTTC. V gene TRBV9 combines with J gene TRBJ2-1; 8 positions match TRBD2. The germline V gene encodes CDR1 SGDLS and CDR2 YYNGEE. With V trimmed by 0 bases and J by 3 bases, 11 bases remained unmatched. This CDR3 contains 18 residues.

This clone appeared a few times. The J gene is TRBJ1-5, the V gene TRBV6-1, with D possibly matching TRBD1 (6 bases). V was trimmed by 5 bases and J by 5 bases, leaving 13 bases between them. This CDR3 is 14 amino acids long. The germline V gene has CDR1 MNHNS and CDR2 SASEGT. This CDR3 reads CASSFDRSDQPQHF. CDR3 nucleotide sequence: TGTGCCAGCAGTTTTGACAGGTCTGATCAGCCCCAGCATTTT.

This clone was observed a few times. In nucleotides, the CDR3 is TGTGCCAGCTCACCGAAGGAGACCCAGTACTTC. This encodes CASSPKETQYF. The gene calls are TRBV18 and TRBJ2-5, with no clear D. There are 11 residues in the CDR3. The V end lost 3 bases, the J end lost 5 bases, and 4 bases lay between the germline ends. Germline V CDR1 and CDR2: KGHSH, LQKENI.

V usage is TRBV9 and J usage is TRBJ2-3; TRBD1 agrees at 8 bases. The V segment lost 3 bases and the J segment 1 base; nucleotides outside the gene matches: 7. This CDR3 contains 16 residues. From germline, CDR1 is SGDLS and CDR2 YYNGEE. The CDR3 reads CASSGGLDRGTDTQYF. The DNA of the CDR3 is TGTGCCAGCAGCGGTGGCTTGGACAGGGGCACAGATACGCAGTATTTT.

The chain carries TRBV6-1 and TRBJ2-5, with TRBD2 as a possible D gene (6 bases). This CDR3 is 16 amino acids long. Germline assignment: CDR1 MNHNS and CDR2 SASEGT. V was trimmed by 0 bases and J by 6 bases, leaving 17 bases between them. CDR3 residues: CASSEAGTGATKTQYF. DNA for the CDR3: TGTGCCAGCAGTGAAGCGGGGACGGGAGCGACGAAGACCCAGTACTTC.

This clone was picked up a small number of times. The chain combines TRBV10-3 with TRBJ1-2, with D tentatively TRBD1 (5 bases). Trimming removed 6 bases at V and 4 bases at J, with 9 bases between. Germline values: CDR1 ENHRY, CDR2 SYGVKD. This CDR3 comprises 12 residues. The CDR3 nucleotides read TGTGCCATCAGCGGGACGGGCTATGGCTACACCTTC. It specifies CAISGTGYGYTF.

The chain uses TRBV5-6 and TRBJ1-2; the D is unclear. The CDR3 sequence is 15 residues long. V shed 1 base and J shed 8 bases, with 18 bases lying between them. The V gene's germline CDR1 is SGHDT and CDR2 YYEEEE. The CDR3, as DNA: TGTGCCAGCAGCTTGCGGGGTTTCCAGTCGACCGGCTACACCTTC. The encoded protein is CASSLRGFQSTGYTF.

As DNA, the CDR3 is TGTGCCAGCAGCCCCAGGGGAGGGGGCACTGAAGCTTTCTTT. The encoded protein is CASSPRGGGTEAFF. The rearrangement joins TRBV27 to TRBJ1-1; a possible D gene is TRBD1 (6 bases). This CDR3 has 14 amino acids. Per germline, CDR1 MNHEY and CDR2 SMNVEV (reference sequence). Trimming stripped 6 bases from V and 4 bases from J, with 15 bases between.

The V gene is TRBV15, the J gene TRBJ2-4; TRBD1 might be the D (5 bases). Per germline, CDR1 LNHNV and CDR2 YYDKDF (reference sequence). With 3 bases removed from V and 8 bases from J, the gap between germline ends came to 11 bases. The CDR3 length is 13 residues. CDR3 sequence: CATSRSGLDIQYF. The CDR3 coding sequence is TGTGCCACCAGCAGGTCAGGGCTGGACATTCAGTACTTC.

V is TRBV18 and J is TRBJ2-5; D remains unclear. Deletions cut 5 bases from V and 4 bases from J, with 5 bases between. CDR3 length: 11 residues. The germline gives CDR1 KGHSH, CDR2 LQKENI. The CDR3 region has the DNA TGTGCCAGCTCAGCTTTAGAGACCCAGTACTTC. It codes for CASSALETQYF.

CDR3 residues: CASSRGQNYGYTF. DNA of the CDR3: TGTGCCAGCAGCCGAGGACAGAACTATGGCTACACCTTC. The chain employs TRBV5-8 and TRBJ1-2, with a weak D call TRBD1 (6 bases). Trimming shortened V by 4 bases and J by 2 bases, and 9 bases separated the two germline ends. The CDR3 runs to 13 residues. Germline V lookup: CDR1 SGHTS, CDR2 YDEGEE.